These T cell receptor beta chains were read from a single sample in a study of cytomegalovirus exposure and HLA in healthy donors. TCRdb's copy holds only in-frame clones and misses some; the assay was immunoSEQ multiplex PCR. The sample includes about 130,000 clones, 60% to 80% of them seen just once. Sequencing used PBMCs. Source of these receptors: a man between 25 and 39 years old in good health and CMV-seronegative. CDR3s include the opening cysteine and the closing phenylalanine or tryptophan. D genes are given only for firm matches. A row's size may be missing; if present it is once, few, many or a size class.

TGTGCCACCAGCAGAGATCGACATGGACAAGAGACCCAGTACTTC,CATSRDRHGQETQYF,NA,TRBV15,TRBJ2-5,NA
TGTGCCAGCAGCGTAGATCCTGGGGGGGCCCTGAACACTGAAGCTTTCTTT,CASSVDPGGALNTEAFF,few,TRBV9,TRBJ1-1,NA
TGTGCCAGCAGCCTCAGCGGGGGGGGCGGCGTCGGGGAGCTGTTTTTT,CASSLSGGGGVGELFF,NA,TRBV11-2,TRBJ2-2,TRBD2
TGCGCCAGCAGCCACACCGGGACAGGCGGCAACAATGAGCAGTTCTTC,CASSHTGTGGNNEQFF,NA,TRBV4-1,TRBJ2-1,TRBD1
TGTGCCAGCAGCTTGGTAAGGGGTGGCTACGAGCAGTACTTC,CASSLVRGGYEQYF,NA,TRBV5-5,TRBJ2-7,NA
TGTGCCAGCAGCGTAACCGGGAGCACAGATACGCAGTATTTT,CASSVTGSTDTQYF,NA,TRBV9,TRBJ2-3,NA
TGTGCCAGCAGCCTTACGCGCCACGGGACTAGCGGCCCCTACAATGAGCAGTTCTTC,CASSLTRHGTSGPYNEQFF,NA,TRBV28,TRBJ2-1,TRBD2
TGTGCCAGCAGCTTAGGGGGCTCAGATACGCAGTATTTT,CASSLGGSDTQYF,NA,TRBV11-2,TRBJ2-3,NA
TGCAGCGGGGCCTGGGGACAGGCCGACAATGAGCAGTTCTTC,CSGAWGQADNEQFF,once,TRBV29-1,TRBJ2-1,TRBD1
TGCGCCAGCAGTGAGTTCGTAGGAGGCACAGATACGCAGTATTTT,CASSEFVGGTDTQYF,NA,TRBV10-1,TRBJ2-3,NA
TGTGCCAGTTCCACCTGGGCAGGGGTCAATCAGCCCCAGCATTTT,CASSTWAGVNQPQHF,few,TRBV19,TRBJ1-5,NA
TGTGCCAGCAGCCCCCCCGGGACAGCTGGCTACACCTTC,CASSPPGTAGYTF,NA,TRBV7-2,TRBJ1-2,TRBD1
TGCGCCAGCAGCTTGGGACTAGCGGACAATGAGCAGTTCTTC,CASSLGLADNEQFF,once,TRBV5-1,TRBJ2-1,TRBD2
TGTGCCAGCAGCCCCCGTGGTAGCGGGAACTCCTACGAGCAGTACTTC,CASSPRGSGNSYEQYF,NA,TRBV9,TRBJ2-7,TRBD2
TGTGCCAGCAGCGTAGATAGCGGGAGGGTTGAAAGCTCCTACAATGAGCAGTTCTTC,CASSVDSGRVESSYNEQFF,NA,TRBV9,TRBJ2-1,TRBD2
TGCAGCGCCGGACAGGCTAACTATGGCTACACCTTC,CSAGQANYGYTF,NA,TRBV29-1,TRBJ1-2,TRBD1
TGTGCCAGCAGCTTCGCCGGGTCCGCGAATAGCAATCAGCCCCAGCATTTT,CASSFAGSANSNQPQHF,NA,TRBV7-9,TRBJ1-5,NA
TGTGCCAGCAGAGACAGGGGCCCAAGGGAGGGTGGTACGCAGTATTTT,CASRDRGPREGGTQYF,NA,TRBV27,TRBJ2-3,NA
TGTGCCAGCAGTGGAGACAGGGCGGATGAAAAACTGTTTTTT,CASSGDRADEKLFF,NA,TRBV25-1,TRBJ1-4,TRBD1
TGTGCCAGTAGTATTTACAAGAATCAGCCCCAGCATTTT,CASSIYKNQPQHF,NA,TRBV19,TRBJ1-5,NA
TGTGCTAGTGGGGCGGGCGGAACTGGGGCTGAAGCTTTCTTT,CASGAGGTGAEAFF,NA,TRBV12-5,TRBJ1-1,NA
TGTGCCAGCAGTGATTTGCAGGGAAGTTTCGCTGAAGCTTTCTTT,CASSDLQGSFAEAFF,few,TRBV25-1,TRBJ1-1,NA
TGTGCCAGCAGCTTAGTGGGGAGGGCCTCCTACAATGAGCAGTTCTTC,CASSLVGRASYNEQFF,NA,TRBV11-1,TRBJ2-1,TRBD2
TGCGCCAGCAGCTTGGCCCGGATGGGGGGCGGGAGTGGCACAGATACGCAGTATTTT,CASSLARMGGGSGTDTQYF,NA,TRBV5-1,TRBJ2-3,NA
TGTGCCTGGAGACGCCAGGGGGCCAACGAGCAGTACTTC,CAWRRQGANEQYF,NA,TRBV30,TRBJ2-7,TRBD1
TGTGCCAGCAGCCCTACAGGGGGCGGGCAGCCCCAGCATTTT,CASSPTGGGQPQHF,once,TRBV11-2,TRBJ1-5,TRBD1
TGTGCCAGCAGTTACGGAGGGGGCGGGATGAACACTGAAGCTTTCTTT,CASSYGGGGMNTEAFF,few,TRBV6-5,TRBJ1-1,TRBD1
TGTGCCAGCAGTAAACAGGGGGCCGGACCCTACGAGCAGTACTTC,CASSKQGAGPYEQYF,NA,TRBV2,TRBJ2-7,TRBD1
TGTGCCAGTAGGGGAGGGGGTTCTGGGGCCAACGTCCTGACTTTC,CASRGGGSGANVLTF,NA,TRBV19,TRBJ2-6,NA
TGTGCCAGCAGCTCCGGGACTAGCGGGAGGCCTGGGGAGACCCAGTACTTC,CASSSGTSGRPGETQYF,NA,TRBV6-8,TRBJ2-5,TRBD2
TGTGCCAGCAGCCCAGGACTAGCGGTCAAATTGGAGCAGTACTTC,CASSPGLAVKLEQYF,NA,TRBV7-2,TRBJ2-7,TRBD2
TGCGCCAGCTCGGAGGGCCTAAACACCGGGGAGCTGTTTTTT,CASSEGLNTGELFF,NA,TRBV5-1,TRBJ2-2,NA
TGTGCCAGCAGTGGCCAGCTATACAGGGCGGAGAGTGAAAAACTGTTTTTT,CASSGQLYRAESEKLFF,few,TRBV2,TRBJ1-4,NA
TGCGCCAGCAGCGGTCTAGCGGGAGGTGGCAATGAGCAGTTCTTC,CASSGLAGGGNEQFF,NA,TRBV5-1,TRBJ2-1,TRBD2
TGCACCAGCAGCCCCCCGGGTAAAAGCAATCAGCCCCAGCATTTT,CTSSPPGKSNQPQHF,NA,TRBV1,TRBJ1-5,NA
TGCGCCAGCAGCTTGAGCAGGGACAATGAGCAGTTCTTC,CASSLSRDNEQFF,NA,TRBV5-1,TRBJ2-1,NA
TGTTCCAGCAGCCTAAGCCAGGGGATCTATGGCTACACCTTC,CSSSLSQGIYGYTF,NA,TRBV7-9,TRBJ1-2,NA
TGTGCCAGCAGCTCAACCGGGACTAGCGGGAGGGCCTTTGGGTACGAGCAGTACTTC,CASSSTGTSGRAFGYEQYF,NA,TRBV11-3,TRBJ2-7,TRBD2
TGCGCCAGCAGCATCCTCAACACCGGGGAGCTGTTTTTT,CASSILNTGELFF,NA,TRBV5-1,TRBJ2-2,NA
TGTGCCAGCAGCTTACGGGCAGGGCCTCGCACAGATACGCAGTATTTT,CASSLRAGPRTDTQYF,NA,TRBV5-4,TRBJ2-3,NA
TGCGCCAGCAGCTTGTTCGGCGTGGGGCGAGTAGCGGGAGGGATAGGGGAGCAGTACTTC,CASSLFGVGRVAGGIGEQYF,once,TRBV5-1,TRBJ2-7,TRBD2
TGTGCCAGCAGCTCACGGGGGGATACGCAGTATTTT,CASSSRGDTQYF,NA,TRBV7-8,TRBJ2-3,NA
TGTGCCAGCAGCGTCGGGGTTGGCGGCACAGATACGCAGTATTTT,CASSVGVGGTDTQYF,NA,TRBV9,TRBJ2-3,NA
TGTGCCAGCAGCAAAGTAACAGGGACGGGCGAGACCCAGTACTTC,CASSKVTGTGETQYF,NA,TRBV21-1,TRBJ2-5,NA
TGCGCCAGCAGCCTACGCCCCGGGACTAGCGGGAGGGCAGGCACAGATACGCAGTATTTT,CASSLRPGTSGRAGTDTQYF,NA,TRBV4-1,TRBJ2-3,TRBD2
TGTGCCAGCAGTGAAGCCCCTCCCGGCAGGGGGACTGAAGAGACCCAGTACTTC,CASSEAPPGRGTEETQYF,NA,TRBV6-1,TRBJ2-5,NA
TGTGCCAGTAGTATAAGGGGCGGGAGCCCAGATACGCAGTATTTT,CASSIRGGSPDTQYF,NA,TRBV19,TRBJ2-3,TRBD2
TGTGCCAGCAGCTTGGCCGGAACAGGTCTCTGGGAGACCCAGTACTTC,CASSLAGTGLWETQYF,few,TRBV5-4,TRBJ2-5,NA
TGTGCCAGCTCTTTGGTCTCTGGCAACTCCTACGAGCAGTACTTC,CASSLVSGNSYEQYF,NA,TRBV6-1,TRBJ2-7,NA
TGTGCCAGCAGGGACAGGGTATCAGGGACTAATGAAAAACTGTTTTTT,CASRDRVSGTNEKLFF,NA,TRBV2,TRBJ1-4,TRBD1
TGTGCCAGCAGTTCCCGAGGGGGACAGGGCGCCGAGCAGTACTTC,CASSSRGGQGAEQYF,NA,TRBV6-1,TRBJ2-7,TRBD1
TGTGCCAGCAGCCCGGGACTAGCGGGAAGCACAGATACGCAGTATTTT,CASSPGLAGSTDTQYF,NA,TRBV7-3,TRBJ2-3,TRBD2
TGTGCCAGCAGCCCCGGACTAGTGGTCACAGATACGCAGTATTTT,CASSPGLVVTDTQYF,NA,TRBV7-3,TRBJ2-3,TRBD2